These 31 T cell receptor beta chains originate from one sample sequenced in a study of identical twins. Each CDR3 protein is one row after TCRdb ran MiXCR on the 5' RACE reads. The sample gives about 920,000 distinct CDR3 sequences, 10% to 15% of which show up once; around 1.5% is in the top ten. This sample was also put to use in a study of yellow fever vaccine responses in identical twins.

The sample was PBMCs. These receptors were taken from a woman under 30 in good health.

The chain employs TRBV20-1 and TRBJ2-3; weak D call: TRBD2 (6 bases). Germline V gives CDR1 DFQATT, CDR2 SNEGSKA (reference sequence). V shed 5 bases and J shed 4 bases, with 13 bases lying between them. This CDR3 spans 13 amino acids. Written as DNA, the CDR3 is TGCAGTGCTCCGGGACTGAGCGCAGATACGCAGTATTTT. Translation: CSAPGLSADTQYF.

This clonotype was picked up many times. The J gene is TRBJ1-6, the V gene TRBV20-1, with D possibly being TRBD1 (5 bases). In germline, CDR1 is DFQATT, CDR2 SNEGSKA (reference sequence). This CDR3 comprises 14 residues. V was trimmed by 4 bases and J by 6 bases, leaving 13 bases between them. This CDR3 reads CSATQSGFNSPLHF. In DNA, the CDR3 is TGCAGTGCTACTCAGTCAGGGTTTAATTCACCCCTCCACTTT.

The CDR3 region has the DNA TGTGCCATCAGTGAGTCGACTAGAGTGGAGACCCAGTACTTC. Amino acid sequence: CAISESTRVETQYF. V is TRBV10-3 and J is TRBJ2-5, with D possibly being TRBD2 (6 bases). This CDR3 is 14 amino acids long. With 0 bases removed from V and 5 bases from J, the gap between germline ends came to 10 bases. Germline CDR1 reads ENHRY; CDR2 reads SYGVKD.

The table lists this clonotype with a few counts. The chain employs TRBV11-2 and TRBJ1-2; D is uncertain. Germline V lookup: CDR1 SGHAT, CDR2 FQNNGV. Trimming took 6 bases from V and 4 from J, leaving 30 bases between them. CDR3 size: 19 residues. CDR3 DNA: TGTGCCAGCAGAGCTACCCCCCCGCCCAGAACCATCTTTGGCTATGGCTACACCTTC. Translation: CASRATPPPRTIFGYGYTF.

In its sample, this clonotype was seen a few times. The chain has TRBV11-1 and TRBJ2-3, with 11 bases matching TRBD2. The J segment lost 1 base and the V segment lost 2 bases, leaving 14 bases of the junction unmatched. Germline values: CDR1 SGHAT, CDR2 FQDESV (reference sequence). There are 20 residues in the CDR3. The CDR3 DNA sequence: TGTGCCAGCAGCTTAAAAGGTTCTAGCGGGAGGTTGGCGGGCACAGATACGCAGTATTTT. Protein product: CASSLKGSSGRLAGTDTQYF.

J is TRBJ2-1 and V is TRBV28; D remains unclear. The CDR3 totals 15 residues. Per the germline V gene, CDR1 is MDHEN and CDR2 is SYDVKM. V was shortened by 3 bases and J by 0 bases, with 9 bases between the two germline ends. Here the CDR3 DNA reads TGTGCCAGCAGTTTTTGGTCCAGCTCCTACAATGAGCAGTTCTTC. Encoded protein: CASSFWSSSYNEQFF.

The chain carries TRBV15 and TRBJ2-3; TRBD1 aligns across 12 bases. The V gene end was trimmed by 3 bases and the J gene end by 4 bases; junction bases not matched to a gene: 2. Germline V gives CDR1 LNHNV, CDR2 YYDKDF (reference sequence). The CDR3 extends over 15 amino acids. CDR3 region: CATSSRDRGPDTQYF. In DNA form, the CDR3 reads TGTGCCACCAGCAGCCGGGACAGGGGGCCAGATACGCAGTATTTT.

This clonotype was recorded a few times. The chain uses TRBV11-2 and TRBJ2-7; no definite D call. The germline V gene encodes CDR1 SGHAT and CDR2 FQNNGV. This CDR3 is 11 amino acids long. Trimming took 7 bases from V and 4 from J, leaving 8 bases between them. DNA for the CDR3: TGTGCCAGCACCGAAGGTTACGAGCAGTACGTC. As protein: CASTEGYEQYV.

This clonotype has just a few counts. CDR3 sequence reads: CAISVTVLTSTDTQYF. Written as DNA, the CDR3 is TGTGCCATCAGTGTGACAGTTTTAACTAGCACAGATACGCAGTATTTT. This chain uses TRBV10-3 with TRBJ2-3; D possibly corresponds to TRBD1 (5 bases). Germline values: CDR1 ENHRY, CDR2 SYGVKD. The CDR3 is made up of 16 amino acids. V lost 4 bases to trimming and J lost 0 bases, with 14 bases between them.

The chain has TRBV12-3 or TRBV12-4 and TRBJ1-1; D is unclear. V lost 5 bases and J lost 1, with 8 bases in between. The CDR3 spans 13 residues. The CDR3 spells CASSTTKNTEAFF. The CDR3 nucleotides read TGTGCCAGCAGTACAACAAAGAACACTGAAGCTTTCTTT.

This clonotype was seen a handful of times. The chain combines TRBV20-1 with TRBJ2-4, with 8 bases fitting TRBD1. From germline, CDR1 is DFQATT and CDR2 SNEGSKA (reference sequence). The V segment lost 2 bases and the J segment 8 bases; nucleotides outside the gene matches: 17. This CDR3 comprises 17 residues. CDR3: CSARPTGQAVLGDIQYF. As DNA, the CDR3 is TGCAGTGCTAGACCAACGGGACAGGCGGTGTTAGGGGACATTCAGTACTTC.

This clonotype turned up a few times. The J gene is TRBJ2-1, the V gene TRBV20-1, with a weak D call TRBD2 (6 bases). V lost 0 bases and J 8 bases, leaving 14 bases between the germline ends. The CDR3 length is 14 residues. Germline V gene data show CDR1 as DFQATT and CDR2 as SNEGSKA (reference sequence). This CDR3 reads CSARDSGVVDEQFF. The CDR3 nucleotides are TGCAGTGCTAGAGATTCGGGAGTTGTGGATGAGCAGTTCTTC.

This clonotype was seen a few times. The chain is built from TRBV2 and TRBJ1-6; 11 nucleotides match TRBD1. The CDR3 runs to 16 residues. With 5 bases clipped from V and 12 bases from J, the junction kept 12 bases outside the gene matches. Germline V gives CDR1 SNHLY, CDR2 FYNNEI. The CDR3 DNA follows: TGTGCCAGCAGTCATAAGGGACAGGGGGTGATTGGACCCCTCCACTTT. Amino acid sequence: CASSHKGQGVIGPLHF.

The CDR3 region is CASSLSVGTVLYEQYF. CDR3 nucleotides: TGTGCCAGCAGTTTATCGGTTGGGACAGTCCTCTACGAGCAGTACTTC. The rearrangement links TRBV27 to TRBJ2-7, with 7 positions matching TRBD1. V lost 0 bases to trimming and J lost 3 bases; unmatched junction nucleotides: 8. The germline CDR1 and CDR2 sequences are MNHEY and SMNVEV (reference sequence). The CDR3 totals 16 residues.

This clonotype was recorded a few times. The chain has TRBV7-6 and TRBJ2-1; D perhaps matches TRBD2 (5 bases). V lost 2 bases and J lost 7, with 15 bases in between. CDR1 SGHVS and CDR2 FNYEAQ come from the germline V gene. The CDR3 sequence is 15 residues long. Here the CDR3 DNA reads TGTGCCAGCAGCTTATCGGACGGTCGGGGAAATGAGCAGTTCTTC. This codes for CASSLSDGRGNEQFF.

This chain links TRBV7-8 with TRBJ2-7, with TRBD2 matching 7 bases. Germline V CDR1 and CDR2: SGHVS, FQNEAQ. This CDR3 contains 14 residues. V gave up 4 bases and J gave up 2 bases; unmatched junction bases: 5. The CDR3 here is CASSYGGFAYEQYF. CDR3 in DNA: TGTGCCAGCAGCTACGGGGGGTTCGCCTACGAGCAGTACTTC.

In DNA, the CDR3 is TGCAGCGTTGCACAGGGGCGCACCGGGGAGCTGTTTTTT. Its protein is CSVAQGRTGELFF. The chain has TRBV29-1 and TRBJ2-2; the match to TRBD1 covers 7 bases. Germline V gene sequence: CDR1 SQVTM, CDR2 ANQGSEA. The CDR3 spans 13 residues. The junction had 3 bases not matched to a gene; V was cut back by 4 bases and J by 4 bases.

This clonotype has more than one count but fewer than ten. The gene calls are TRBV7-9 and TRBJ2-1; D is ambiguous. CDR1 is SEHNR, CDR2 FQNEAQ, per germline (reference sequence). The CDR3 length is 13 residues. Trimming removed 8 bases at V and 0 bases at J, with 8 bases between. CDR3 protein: CASGVYSYNEQFF. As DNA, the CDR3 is TGTGCCAGCGGGGTGTACTCCTACAATGAGCAGTTCTTC.

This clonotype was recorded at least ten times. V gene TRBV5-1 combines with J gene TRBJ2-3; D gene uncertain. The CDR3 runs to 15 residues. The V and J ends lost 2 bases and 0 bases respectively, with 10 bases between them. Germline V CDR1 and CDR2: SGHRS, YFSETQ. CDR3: CASSLLATSTDTQYF. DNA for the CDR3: TGCGCCAGCAGCTTACTTGCTACTAGCACAGATACGCAGTATTTT.

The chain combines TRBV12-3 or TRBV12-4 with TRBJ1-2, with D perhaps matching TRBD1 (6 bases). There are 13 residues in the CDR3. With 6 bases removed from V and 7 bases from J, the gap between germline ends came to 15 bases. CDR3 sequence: CASSTPGAGGYTF. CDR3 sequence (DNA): TGTGCCAGCAGCACCCCGGGGGCCGGTGGCTACACCTTC.

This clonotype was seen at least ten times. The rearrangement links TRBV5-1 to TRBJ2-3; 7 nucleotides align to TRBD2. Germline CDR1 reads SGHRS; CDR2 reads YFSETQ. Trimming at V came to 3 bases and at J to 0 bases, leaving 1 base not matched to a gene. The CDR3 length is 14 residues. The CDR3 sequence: CASSSGRSTDTQYF. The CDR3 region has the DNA TGCGCCAGCAGCTCCGGGAGGAGCACAGATACGCAGTATTTT. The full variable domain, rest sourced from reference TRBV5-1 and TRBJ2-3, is KAGVTQTPRYLIKTRGQQVTLSCSPISGHRSVSWYQQTPGQGLQFLFEYFSETQRNKGNFPGRFSGRQFSNSRSEMNVSTLELGDSALYLCASSSGRSTDTQYFGPGTRLTVL.

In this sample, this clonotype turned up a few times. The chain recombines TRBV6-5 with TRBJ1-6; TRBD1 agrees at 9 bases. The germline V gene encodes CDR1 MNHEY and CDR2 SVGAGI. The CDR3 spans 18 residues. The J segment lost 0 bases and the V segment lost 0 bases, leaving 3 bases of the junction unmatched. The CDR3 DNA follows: TGTGCCAGCAGTTACTCGGGGACAGGGAGCTCCTATAATTCACCCCTCCACTTT. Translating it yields CASSYSGTGSSYNSPLHF.

The CDR3 sequence is CAAWGPKNTGELFF. Written as DNA, the CDR3 is TGTGCCGCCTGGGGGCCAAAGAACACCGGGGAGCTGTTTTTT. The chain has TRBV6-1 and TRBJ2-2, with D tentatively TRBD1 (6 bases). The germline gives CDR1 MNHNS, CDR2 SASEGT. Trimming took 11 bases from V and 1 from J, leaving 14 bases between them. The CDR3 runs to 14 residues.

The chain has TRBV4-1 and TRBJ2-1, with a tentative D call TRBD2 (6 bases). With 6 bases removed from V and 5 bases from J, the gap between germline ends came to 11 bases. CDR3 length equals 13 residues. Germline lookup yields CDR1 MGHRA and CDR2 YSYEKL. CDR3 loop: CASSRGFNNEQFF. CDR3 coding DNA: TGCGCCAGCAGTCGGGGGTTTAACAATGAGCAGTTCTTC.

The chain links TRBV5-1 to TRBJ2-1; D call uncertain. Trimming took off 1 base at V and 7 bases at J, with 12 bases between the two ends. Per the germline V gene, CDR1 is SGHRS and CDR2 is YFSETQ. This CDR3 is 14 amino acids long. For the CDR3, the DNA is TGCGCCAGCAGCTTGCGTGTGAGCGTAAATGAGCAGTTCTTC. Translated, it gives CASSLRVSVNEQFF.

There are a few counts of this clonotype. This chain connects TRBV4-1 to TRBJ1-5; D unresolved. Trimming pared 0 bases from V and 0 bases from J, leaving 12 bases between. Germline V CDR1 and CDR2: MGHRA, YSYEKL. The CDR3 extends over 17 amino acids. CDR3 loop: CASSQDFQADSNQPQHF. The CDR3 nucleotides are TGCGCCAGCAGCCAAGATTTTCAGGCGGATAGCAATCAGCCCCAGCATTTT.

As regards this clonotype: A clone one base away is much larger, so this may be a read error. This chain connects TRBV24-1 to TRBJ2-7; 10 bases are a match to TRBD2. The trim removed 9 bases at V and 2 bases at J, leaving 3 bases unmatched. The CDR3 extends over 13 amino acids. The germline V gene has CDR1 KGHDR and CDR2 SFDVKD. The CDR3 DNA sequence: TGTGCCACCTCCGGGACTAGCGCCTACGAGCAGTACTTC. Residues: CATSGTSAYEQYF.

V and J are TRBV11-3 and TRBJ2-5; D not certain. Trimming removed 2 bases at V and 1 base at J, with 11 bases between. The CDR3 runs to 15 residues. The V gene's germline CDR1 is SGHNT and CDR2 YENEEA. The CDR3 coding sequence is TGTGCCAGCAGCTTAAGGTTAGGCGGCCAAGAGACCCAGTACTTC. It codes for CASSLRLGGQETQYF.

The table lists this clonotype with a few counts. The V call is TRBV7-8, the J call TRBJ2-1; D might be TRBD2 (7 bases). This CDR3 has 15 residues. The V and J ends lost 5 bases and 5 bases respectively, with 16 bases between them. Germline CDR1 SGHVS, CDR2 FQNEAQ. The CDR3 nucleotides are TGTGCCAGCAGCCCGAGGAGCGGGGACAACAATGAGCAGTTCTTC. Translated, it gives CASSPRSGDNNEQFF.

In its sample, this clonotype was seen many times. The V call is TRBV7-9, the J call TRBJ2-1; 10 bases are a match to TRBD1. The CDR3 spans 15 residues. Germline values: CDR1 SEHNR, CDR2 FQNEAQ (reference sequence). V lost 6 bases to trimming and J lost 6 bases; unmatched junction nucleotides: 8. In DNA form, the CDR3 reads TGTGCCAGCAGGAGCAGGGACAGGGGTGGCAATGAGCAGTTCTTC. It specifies CASRSRDRGGNEQFF.

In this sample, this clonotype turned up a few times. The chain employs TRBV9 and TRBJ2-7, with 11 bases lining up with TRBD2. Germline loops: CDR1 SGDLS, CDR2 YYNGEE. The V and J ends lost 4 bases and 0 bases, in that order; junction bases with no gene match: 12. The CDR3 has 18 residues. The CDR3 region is CASSPRLAGRRSSYEQYV. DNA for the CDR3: TGTGCCAGCAGCCCGAGACTAGCGGGGCGGAGGAGCTCCTACGAGCAGTACGTC.